This paragraph covers one T cell receptor beta chain sequence. The antigen remains unidentified. These data come from a study of graft-versus-host responses after intestinal transplantation. About the research overall: Recipients underwent multivisceral, liver-intestinal, or isolated intestinal transplants. Every one of the recipients received anti-thymocyte globulin induction and afterwards took tacrolimus and steroids for roughly three years.

Study-level results: Researchers found GvH clones in recipient marrow, and some showed up first in ileum or blood.

Clones were sequenced by immunoSEQ multiplex PCR, and TCRdb holds only the in-frame ones, with some missing. The profile covers 38,000 or so clones, with approximately 95% appearing a single time and about 0.55% taken by the ten largest. Trimming stripped 2 bases from V and 4 bases from J, with 18 bases between. There are 17 residues in the CDR3. The sample in question was unstimulated CD8+ T cells sorted from spleen or lymph node cells, obtained before transplant. The chain joins TRBV23-1 to TRBJ2-1; perhaps D is TRBD1 or TRBD2 (5 bases each). TRBV23-1 is labeled an ORF, and its function is uncertain. The source is a human donor who was the organ donor for an intestinal transplant. The CDR3 protein is CASSQDRRDGLYNEQFF. The CDR3 region has the DNA TGCGCCAGCAGTCAAGACAGACGGGACGGTCTATACAATGAGCAGTTCTTC.